The entry below gives a single TCR beta chain sequence along with its context. This clonotype was recorded at least ten times. The specificity of this receptor is unknown. No quality values exist for individual bases; no much larger clone is one base distant. The time point label corresponds to: newly diagnosed GD, antithyroid drugs for less than 3 months. For both TCR sequencing and RNA sequencing, RNA was extracted from PBMCs in TRIzol. Graves' disease was diagnosed according to American Thyroid Association guidelines. Recruitment of patients was carried out at an endocrinology department in Xi'an, China. From each patient, roughly 9 milliliters of peripheral blood was collected into an EDTA anticoagulant tube. Ficoll Paque Plus density gradient separation was used to isolate PBMCs, and no further T cell sorting was done. An Agilent 2100 Bioanalyzer and agarose gel were used to check RNA quality, while a NanoDrop 2000 measured RNA concentration.

Libraries were built with multiplex PCR. TCRdb lists the instrument as Illumina HiSeq 4000. CDR3 regions were amplified by Arm-PCR with iRepertoire HTBI primers to construct TCR beta libraries. Before sequencing, the PCR products underwent gel purification. In the paper's pipeline: Across samples, 60 to 80 TRBV and 13 to 15 TRBJ segments were identified and used for gene usage analysis of CDR3 amino acid clonotypes. Filtered high-quality paired reads were merged into contigs using COPE and FqMerger. Contigs were aligned with BLAST to IMGT TRBV, TRBD and TRBJ reference genes, and CDR3 was defined per IMGT. Any clonotype with a frequency above 0.1% was counted as a highly expanded clone. Repertoire diversity was measured by Shannon entropy, and V-J evenness by the Gini coefficient. Public clonotypes were defined as clonotypes shared by more than one individual. The public reads were quality trimmed at Q25 with fastp and then assembled into clones with MiXCR by TCRdb, keeping productive beta chains. Rows are unified per CDR3 protein, each entry keeping the most common DNA and genes. TCRdb's processing, not the authors', yielded these V and J calls. The sample data list 400,000 to 500,000 distinct CDR3 sequences, and under 15% of these were observed just once. The top ten constitute 16% of the sample.

This sample was taken from a study of regulatory T cells in long-lasting Graves disease (dated by TCRdb to the early 2020s). The study in broad terms: Antithyroid drugs had been taken for less than 3 months by newly diagnosed Graves' disease patients. Peripheral blood TCR sequencing and RNA sequencing compared persistent Graves' disease patients with newly diagnosed Graves' disease patients. The study was registered as a clinical trial and conducted in China. A total of roughly 35 samples were covered by TCR sequencing, comprising roughly 13 persistent and 20 or so newly diagnosed Graves' disease patients.

Paper-wide results and their limitations: Only the TCR beta chain was sequenced and analyzed. Peripheral blood alone was examined, since thyroid tissue, which constituted the primary lesion, could not be accessed. Patients with persistent disease shared more public clonotypes (about 3,000) than newly diagnosed patients did (966). The authors acknowledged the small sample size as a limitation that may reduce accuracy. Lower TCR Shannon entropy and fewer highly expanded clones were observed in persistent Graves' disease patients than in newly diagnosed patients, which suggested clonal expansion.

These same data were also listed under a study on T cells in Graves' hyperthyroidism and ophthalmopathy. The second source states: Stable Graves' hyperthyroidism was defined as the absence of progression to ophthalmopathy over 18 months of follow-up. The hyperthyroidism patients were between 18 and 65 years old and newly diagnosed, with a disease duration of less than 2 months. Any patient with an uncontrolled infection, another autoimmune disease, pregnancy or lactation was excluded. Diagnoses were established on the basis of clinical symptoms, serum thyroxine and TRAb, thyroid ultrasound, and orbital computed tomography. A first-round RT-PCR of the TCR CDR3 used the HTBI primer set with the Qiagen OneStep RT-PCR kit. Most expanded thyroid clonotypes (frequency above 0.001) were also detected in blood, suggesting blood repertoires may reflect thyroid immune responses. A 13 V-J signature model separated ophthalmopathy from stable hyperthyroidism, with 87.88% sensitivity and roughly 84% specificity in cross-validation and 80%/75% in testing. In validation, progression to ophthalmopathy was predicted by the model with nearly 71% sensitivity and roughly 72% specificity, a median of roughly 6 months before onset. TCR V-J signatures able to tell the groups apart were searched for in a discovery cohort of 95 to 100 patients, of whom more than 40 had Graves' ophthalmopathy and around 57 had stable Graves' hyperthyroidism. Prospective prediction of ophthalmopathy was tested in an independent validation cohort consisting of some 19 hyperthyroidism patients and around 17 patients who later progressed to ophthalmopathy. The roughly 91 discovery patients were randomly divided into training and test sets at a 7:3 ratio. The study also compared thyroid tissue and blood T-cell repertoires from about 6 Graves' hyperthyroidism patients. After sampling, hyperthyroidism patients received methimazole starting at 30 mg daily, and ophthalmopathy patients received high-dose intravenous methylprednisolone. A second multiplex PCR round built the libraries, followed by size selection and purification. Libraries were sequenced paired-end with 100 bp reads on an Illumina HiSeq2000. Raw data were processed with SOAPnuke, discarding reads with adapters, uncalled bases, mean Phred below 15, or no exact constant-primer or identifier match. COPE v1.2.5 was used to merge the high-quality paired reads, and each unique nucleotide sequence was defined as a clonotype. MiTCR v1.1 was used to align the clonotypes against IMGT TRBV, TRBD and TRBJ reference segments. Analysis was restricted to V-J combinations with a frequency above 0.0001, which covered 98% to 99.2% of repertoires. The TCS score was defined as F50 (clonal expansion) divided by E x V (chaos), with BLOSUM62-based TCRdist calculated between CDR3 peptides within each V-J. Welch's t-statistics and random forest reduced around 550 V-J features to 13, which were used in a naive Bayes classifier (R e1071). Sample size was not statistically predetermined, and blinding of investigators to group allocation was not performed. According to the paper, TCR Vbeta CDR3 sequencing was carried out on about 140 peripheral blood samples, which came from around 43 ophthalmopathy, 70 to 80 hyperthyroidism and approximately 17 progressor patients.

The receptor was derived from a woman in her thirties with Graves disease. Donor details come from another sample of the same person, matched by shared clones. Sequenced here: peripheral blood mononuclear cells (PBMCs), sampled at new diagnosis, from a patient treated with antithyroid drugs.

The CDR3 region has the sequence CSATGLAGNSYTQYF. The DNA sequence is given as TGCAGTGCAACCGGACTAGCGGGAAATTCCTATACGCAGTATTTT. Rearrangement joined TRBV20-1 to TRBJ2-3, and 12 junction bases match TRBD2. From V the trimming removes 6 bases and from J it removes 7 bases, while the gene matches leave 11 bases of the junction unaccounted for. The CDR3 has 15 amino acids, counting the end cysteine and phenylalanine. Only the CDR3 DNA stays, 45 bases, in frame from base 1. Looking up the germline V gene (reference sequence) yields CDR1 DFQATT and CDR2 SNEGSKA.